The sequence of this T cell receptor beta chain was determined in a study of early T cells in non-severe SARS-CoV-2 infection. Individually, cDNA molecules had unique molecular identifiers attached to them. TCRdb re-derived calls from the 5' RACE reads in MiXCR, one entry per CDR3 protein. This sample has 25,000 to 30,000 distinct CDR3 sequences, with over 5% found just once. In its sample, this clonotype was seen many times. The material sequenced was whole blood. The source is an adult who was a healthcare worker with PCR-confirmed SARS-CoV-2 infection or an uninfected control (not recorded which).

DNA for the CDR3: TGTGCCAGCAACCCCTCAGGGGGGAACGCAGATACGCAGTATTTT. It encodes CASNPSGGNADTQYF. The chain recombines TRBV7-6 with TRBJ2-3, with D possibly TRBD1 on 7 matching bases. The CDR3 has 15 residues. V lost 7 bases and J 4 bases, leaving 18 bases between the germline ends. Germline assignment: CDR1 SGHVS and CDR2 FNYEAQ.